The present T cell receptor beta chain was sequenced within a study of T cells in narcolepsy. About the study: Healthy controls were enrolled alongside patients with narcolepsy type 1 or type 2. Study-level findings and limits: Healthy controls reportedly lacked the autoreactive clonotypes serially found in patients' blood. Comparing one patient's CSF and blood CD4+ clonotypes highlighted HCRT- and TRIB2-specific autoreactive clonotypes. Autoreactive clone sequences were missing from some blood memory CD4+ repertoires.

This clone occurred a few times. What it binds is not known. CDR1 and CDR2 (germline): SGHDT, YYEEEE. V was cut by 0 bases and J by 1 base, with 11 bases left in between. This CDR3 is built from 15 residues. Method: immunoSEQ multiplex PCR; TCRdb's copy keeps in-frame clones and lacks some. In the table there are fewer than 25,000 clones, around 80% of which are singletons. Input material: memory (CD45RA-) CD4+ T cells from blood. This TCR was sampled from a human donor in good health. The chain employs TRBV5-6 and TRBJ2-7; weak D call: TRBD2 (5 bases). CDR3 loop: CASSLGGLNSYEQYF. The CDR3, as DNA: TGTGCCAGCAGCTTGGGAGGGCTCAATTCCTACGAGCAGTACTTC.